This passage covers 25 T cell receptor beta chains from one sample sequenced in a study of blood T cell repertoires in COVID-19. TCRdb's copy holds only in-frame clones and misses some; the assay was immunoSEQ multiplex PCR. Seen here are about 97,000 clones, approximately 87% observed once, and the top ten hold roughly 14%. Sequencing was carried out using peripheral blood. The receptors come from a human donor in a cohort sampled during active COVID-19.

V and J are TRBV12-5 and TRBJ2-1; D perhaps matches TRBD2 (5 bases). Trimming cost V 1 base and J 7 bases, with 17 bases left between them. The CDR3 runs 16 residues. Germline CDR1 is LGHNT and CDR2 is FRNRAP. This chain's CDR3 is CASGLDYSGSGNEQFF. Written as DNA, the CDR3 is TGTGCTAGTGGTTTGGACTACTCGGGGTCCGGGAATGAGCAGTTCTTC. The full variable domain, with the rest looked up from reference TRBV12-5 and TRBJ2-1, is DARVTQTPRHKVTEMGQEVTMRCQPILGHNTVFWYRQTMMQGLELLAYFRNRAPLDDSGMPKDRFSAEMPDATLATLKIQPSEPRDSAVYFCASGLDYSGSGNEQFFGPGTRLTVL.

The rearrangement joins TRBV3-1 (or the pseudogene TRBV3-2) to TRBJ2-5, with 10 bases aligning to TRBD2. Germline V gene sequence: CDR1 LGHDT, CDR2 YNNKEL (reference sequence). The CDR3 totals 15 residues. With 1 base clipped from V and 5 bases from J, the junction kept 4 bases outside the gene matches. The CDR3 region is CASSQGQAGGETQYF. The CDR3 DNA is TGTGCCAGCAGCCAAGGACAAGCGGGGGGGGAGACCCAGTACTTC.

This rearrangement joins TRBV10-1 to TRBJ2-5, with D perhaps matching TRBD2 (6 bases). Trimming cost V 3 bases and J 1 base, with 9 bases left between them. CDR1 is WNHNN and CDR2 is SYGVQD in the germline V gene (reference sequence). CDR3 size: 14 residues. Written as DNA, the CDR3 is TGCGCCAGCAGTGATGGTAGCGGCCAAGAGACCCAGTACTTC. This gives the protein CASSDGSGQETQYF.

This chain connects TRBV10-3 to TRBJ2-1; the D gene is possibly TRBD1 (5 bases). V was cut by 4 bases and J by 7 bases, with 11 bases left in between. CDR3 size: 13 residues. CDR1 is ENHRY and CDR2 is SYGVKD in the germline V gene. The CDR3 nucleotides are TGTGCCATCAGTGCCGACCAGGGAAATGAGCAGTTCTTC. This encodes CAISADQGNEQFF.

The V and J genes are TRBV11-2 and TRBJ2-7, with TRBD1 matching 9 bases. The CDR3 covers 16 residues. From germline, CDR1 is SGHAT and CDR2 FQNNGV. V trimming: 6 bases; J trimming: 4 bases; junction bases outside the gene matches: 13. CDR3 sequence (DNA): TGTGCCAGCAGACAACCGGGACAGGGAACACTTTACGAGCAGTACTTC. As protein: CASRQPGQGTLYEQYF.

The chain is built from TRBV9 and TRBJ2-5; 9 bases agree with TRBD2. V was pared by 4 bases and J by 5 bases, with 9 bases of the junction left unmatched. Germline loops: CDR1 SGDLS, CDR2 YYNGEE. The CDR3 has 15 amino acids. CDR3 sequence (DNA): TGTGCCAGCAGCCAGGGACTAGCAATTTCTGAGACCCAGTACTTC. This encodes CASSQGLAISETQYF. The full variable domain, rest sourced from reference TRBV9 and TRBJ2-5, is DSGVTQTPKHLITATGQRVTLRCSPRSGDLSVYWYQQSLDQGLQFLIQYYNGEERAKGNILERFSAQQFPDLHSELNLSSLELGDSALYFCASSQGLAISETQYFGPGTRLLVL.

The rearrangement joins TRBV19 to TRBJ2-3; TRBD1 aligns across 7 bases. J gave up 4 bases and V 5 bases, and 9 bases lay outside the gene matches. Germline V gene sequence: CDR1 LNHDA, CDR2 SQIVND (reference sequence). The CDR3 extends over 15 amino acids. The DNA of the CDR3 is TGTGCCAGTAGTTCCCGACAGGGATGGGCAGATACGCAGTATTTT. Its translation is CASSSRQGWADTQYF.

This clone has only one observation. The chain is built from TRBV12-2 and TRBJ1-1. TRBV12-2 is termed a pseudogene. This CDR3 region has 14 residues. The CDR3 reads CASRLGVLAKTAFF. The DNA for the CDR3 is TGTGCAAGTCGCTTAGGGGTGTTAGCAAAGACAGCTTTCTTT.

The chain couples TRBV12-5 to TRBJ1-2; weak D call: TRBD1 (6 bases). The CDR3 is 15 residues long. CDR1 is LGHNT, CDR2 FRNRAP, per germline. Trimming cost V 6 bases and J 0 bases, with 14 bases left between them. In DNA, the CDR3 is TGTGCTAGTGGGAGAACAGGGACCTCTAACTATGGCTACACCTTC. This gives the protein CASGRTGTSNYGYTF.

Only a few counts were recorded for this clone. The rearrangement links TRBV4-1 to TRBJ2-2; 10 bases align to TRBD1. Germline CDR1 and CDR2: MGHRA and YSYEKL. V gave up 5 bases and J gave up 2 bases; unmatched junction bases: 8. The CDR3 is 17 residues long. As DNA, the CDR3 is TGCGCCAGCAGCACCGGGACAGGGGCGCCTAACACCGGGGAGCTGTTTTTT. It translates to CASSTGTGAPNTGELFF.

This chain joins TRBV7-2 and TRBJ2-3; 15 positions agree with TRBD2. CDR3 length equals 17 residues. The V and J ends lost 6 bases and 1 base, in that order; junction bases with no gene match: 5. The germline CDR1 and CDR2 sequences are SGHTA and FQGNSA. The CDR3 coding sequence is TGTGCCAGCAGGAGGACTAGCGGGGGGGCTCGCACAGATACGCAGTATTTT. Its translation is CASRRTSGGARTDTQYF.

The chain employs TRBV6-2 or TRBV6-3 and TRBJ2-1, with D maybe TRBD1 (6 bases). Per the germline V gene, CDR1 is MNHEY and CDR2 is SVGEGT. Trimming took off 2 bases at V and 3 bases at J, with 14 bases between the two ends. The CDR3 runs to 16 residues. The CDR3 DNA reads TGTGCCAGCAGTTACAGGGGGACAATTTTCTACAATGAGCAGTTCTTC. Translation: CASSYRGTIFYNEQFF.

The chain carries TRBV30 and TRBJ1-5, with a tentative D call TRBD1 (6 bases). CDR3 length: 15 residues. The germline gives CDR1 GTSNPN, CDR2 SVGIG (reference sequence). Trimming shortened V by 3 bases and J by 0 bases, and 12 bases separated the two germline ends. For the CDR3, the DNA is TGTGCCTGGAGGGCCTCAGGGGTTAGCAATCAGCCCCAGCATTTT. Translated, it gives CAWRASGVSNQPQHF.

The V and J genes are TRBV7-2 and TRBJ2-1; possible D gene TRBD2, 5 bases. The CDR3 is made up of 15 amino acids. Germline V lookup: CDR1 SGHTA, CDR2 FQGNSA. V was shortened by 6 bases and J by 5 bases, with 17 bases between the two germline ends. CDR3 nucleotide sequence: TGTGCCAGCAGTCACGACTACAATGGGCACAATGAGCAGTTCTTC. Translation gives CASSHDYNGHNEQFF.

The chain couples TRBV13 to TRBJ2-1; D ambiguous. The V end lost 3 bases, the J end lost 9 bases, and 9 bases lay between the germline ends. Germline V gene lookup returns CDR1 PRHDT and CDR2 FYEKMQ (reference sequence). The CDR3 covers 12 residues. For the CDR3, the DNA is TGTGCCAGCAGCTTTCGGAGTGCTGAGCAGTTCTTC. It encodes CASSFRSAEQFF. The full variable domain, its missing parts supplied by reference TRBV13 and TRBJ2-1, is AAGVIQSPRHLIKEKRETATLKCYPIPRHDTVYWYQQGPGQDPQFLISFYEKMQSDKGSIPDRFSAQQFSDYHSELNMSSLELGDSALYFCASSFRSAEQFFGPGTRLTVL.

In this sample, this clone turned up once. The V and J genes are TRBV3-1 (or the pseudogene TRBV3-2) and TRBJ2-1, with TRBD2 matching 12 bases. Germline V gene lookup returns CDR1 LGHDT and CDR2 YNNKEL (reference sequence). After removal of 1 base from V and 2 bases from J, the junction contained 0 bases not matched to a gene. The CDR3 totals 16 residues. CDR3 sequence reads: CASSQGTSGTYNEQFF. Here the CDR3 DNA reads TGTGCCAGCAGCCAAGGGACTAGCGGGACCTACAATGAGCAGTTCTTC.

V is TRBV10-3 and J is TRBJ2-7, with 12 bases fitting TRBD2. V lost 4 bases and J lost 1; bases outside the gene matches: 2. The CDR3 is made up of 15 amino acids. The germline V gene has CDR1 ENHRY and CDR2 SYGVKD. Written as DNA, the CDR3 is TGTGCCATCAGTGCCGGACTAGCGGGGTCCTACGAGCAGTACTTC. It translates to CAISAGLAGSYEQYF.

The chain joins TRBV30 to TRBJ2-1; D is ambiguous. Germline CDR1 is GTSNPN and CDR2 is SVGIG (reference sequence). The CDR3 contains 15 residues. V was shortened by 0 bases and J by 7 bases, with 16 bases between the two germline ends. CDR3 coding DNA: TGTGCCTGGAGTGTACCCGGCGTAGAGAGGAATGAGCAGTTCTTC. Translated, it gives CAWSVPGVERNEQFF.

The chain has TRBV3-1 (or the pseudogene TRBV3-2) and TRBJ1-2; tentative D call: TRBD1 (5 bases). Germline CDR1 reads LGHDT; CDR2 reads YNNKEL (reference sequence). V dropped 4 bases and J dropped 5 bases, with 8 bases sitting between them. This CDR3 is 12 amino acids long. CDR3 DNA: TGTGCCAGCAGCCTACGACAGTATGGCTACACCTTC. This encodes CASSLRQYGYTF.

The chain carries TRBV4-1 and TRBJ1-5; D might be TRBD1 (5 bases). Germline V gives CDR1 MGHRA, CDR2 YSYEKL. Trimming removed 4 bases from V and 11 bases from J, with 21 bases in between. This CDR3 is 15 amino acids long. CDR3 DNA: TGCGCCAGCAGCCTCCAAGGTCTGGGGACTGAGGCCCAGCATTTT. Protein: CASSLQGLGTEAQHF.

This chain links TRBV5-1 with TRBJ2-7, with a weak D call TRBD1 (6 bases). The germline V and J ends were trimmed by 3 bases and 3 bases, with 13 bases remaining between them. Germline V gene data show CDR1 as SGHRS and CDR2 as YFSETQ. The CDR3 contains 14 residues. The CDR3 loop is CASSSGQGHYEQYF. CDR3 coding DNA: TGCGCCAGCAGCTCCGGGCAGGGACACTACGAGCAGTACTTC.

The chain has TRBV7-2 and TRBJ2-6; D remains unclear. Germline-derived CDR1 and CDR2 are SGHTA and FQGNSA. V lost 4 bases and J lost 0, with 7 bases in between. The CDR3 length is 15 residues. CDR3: CASSYGVSGANVLTF. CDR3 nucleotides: TGTGCCAGCAGCTACGGTGTCTCTGGGGCCAACGTCCTGACTTTC.

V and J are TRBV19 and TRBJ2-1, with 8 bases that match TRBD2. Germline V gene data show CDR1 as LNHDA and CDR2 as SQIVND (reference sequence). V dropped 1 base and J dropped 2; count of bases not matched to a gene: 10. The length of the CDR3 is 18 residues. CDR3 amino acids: CASSIAPAGVGPYNEQFF. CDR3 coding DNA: TGTGCCAGTAGTATAGCACCAGCGGGAGTGGGCCCCTACAATGAGCAGTTCTTC.

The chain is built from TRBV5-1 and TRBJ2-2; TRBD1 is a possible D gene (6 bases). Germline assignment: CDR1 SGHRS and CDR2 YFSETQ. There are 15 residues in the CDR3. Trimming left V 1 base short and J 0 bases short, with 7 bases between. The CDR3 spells CASSLRTANTGELFF. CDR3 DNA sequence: TGCGCCAGCAGCTTGCGGACAGCGAACACCGGGGAGCTGTTTTTT.

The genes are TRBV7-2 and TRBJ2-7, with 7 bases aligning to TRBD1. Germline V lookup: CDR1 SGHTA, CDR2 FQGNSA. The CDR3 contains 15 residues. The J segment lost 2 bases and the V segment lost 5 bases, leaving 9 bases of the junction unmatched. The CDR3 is CASSPQQGGPYEQYF. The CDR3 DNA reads TGTGCCAGCAGCCCCCAACAAGGGGGCCCCTACGAGCAGTACTTC.